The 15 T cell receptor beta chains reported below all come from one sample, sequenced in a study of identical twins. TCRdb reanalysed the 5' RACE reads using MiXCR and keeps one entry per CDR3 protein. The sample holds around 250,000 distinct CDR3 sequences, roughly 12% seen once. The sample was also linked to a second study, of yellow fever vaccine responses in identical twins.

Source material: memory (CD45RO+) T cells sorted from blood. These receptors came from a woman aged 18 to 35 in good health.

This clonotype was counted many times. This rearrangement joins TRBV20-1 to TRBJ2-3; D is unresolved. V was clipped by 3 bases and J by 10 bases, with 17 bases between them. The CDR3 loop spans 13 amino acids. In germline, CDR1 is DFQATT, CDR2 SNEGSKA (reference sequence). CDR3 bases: TGCAGTGCTAGGACGCCCGCCCCGTGGGCGCAGTATTTT. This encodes CSARTPAPWAQYF.

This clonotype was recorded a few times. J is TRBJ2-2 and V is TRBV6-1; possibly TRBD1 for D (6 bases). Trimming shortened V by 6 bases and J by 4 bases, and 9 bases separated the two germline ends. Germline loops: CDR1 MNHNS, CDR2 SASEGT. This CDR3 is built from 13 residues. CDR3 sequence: CASRGHSTGELFF. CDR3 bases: TGTGCCAGCAGGGGACACTCCACCGGGGAGCTGTTTTTT.

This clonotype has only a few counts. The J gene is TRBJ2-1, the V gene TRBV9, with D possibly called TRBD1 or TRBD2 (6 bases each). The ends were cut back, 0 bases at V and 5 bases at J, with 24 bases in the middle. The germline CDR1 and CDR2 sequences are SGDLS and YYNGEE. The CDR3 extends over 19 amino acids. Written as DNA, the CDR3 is TGTGCCAGCAGCGTAGTTACTTTAGGGGGGCCGCGTATAAACAATGAGCAGTTCTTC. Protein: CASSVVTLGGPRINNEQFF.

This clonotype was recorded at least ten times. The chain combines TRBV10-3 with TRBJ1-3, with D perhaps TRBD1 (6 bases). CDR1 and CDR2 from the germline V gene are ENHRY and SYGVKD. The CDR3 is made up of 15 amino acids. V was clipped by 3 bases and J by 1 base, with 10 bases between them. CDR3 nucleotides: TGTGCCATCAGTGATCTTGACAGGTCTGGAAACACCATATATTTT. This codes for CAISDLDRSGNTIYF.

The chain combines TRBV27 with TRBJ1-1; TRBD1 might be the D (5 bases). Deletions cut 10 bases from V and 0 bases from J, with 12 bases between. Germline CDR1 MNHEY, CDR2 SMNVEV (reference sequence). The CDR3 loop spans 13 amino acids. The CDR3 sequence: CATQGVMNTEAFF. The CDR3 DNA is TGTGCCACCCAAGGGGTCATGAACACTGAAGCTTTCTTT.

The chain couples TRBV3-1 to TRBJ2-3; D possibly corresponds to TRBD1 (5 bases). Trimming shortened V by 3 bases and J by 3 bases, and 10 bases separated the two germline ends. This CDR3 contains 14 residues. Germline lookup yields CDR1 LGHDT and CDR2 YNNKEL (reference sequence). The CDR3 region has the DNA TGTGCCAGCAGCCACGCCTACAGGACAGATACGCAGTATTTT. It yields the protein CASSHAYRTDTQYF.

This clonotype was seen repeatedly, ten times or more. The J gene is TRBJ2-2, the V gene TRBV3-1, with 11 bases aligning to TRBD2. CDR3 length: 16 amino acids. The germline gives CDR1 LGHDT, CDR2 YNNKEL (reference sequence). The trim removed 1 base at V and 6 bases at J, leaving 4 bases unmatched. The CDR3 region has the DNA TGTGCCAGCAGCCAAGGGCTAGCGGGAGGTGCCGGGGAGCTGTTTTTT. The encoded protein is CASSQGLAGGAGELFF. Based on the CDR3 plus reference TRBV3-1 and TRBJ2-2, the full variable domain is DTAVSQTPKYLVTQMGNDKSIKCEQNLGHDTMYWYKQDSKKFLKIMFSYNNKELIINETVPNRFSPKSPDKAHLNLHINSLELGDSAVYFCASSQGLAGGAGELFFGEGSRLTVL.

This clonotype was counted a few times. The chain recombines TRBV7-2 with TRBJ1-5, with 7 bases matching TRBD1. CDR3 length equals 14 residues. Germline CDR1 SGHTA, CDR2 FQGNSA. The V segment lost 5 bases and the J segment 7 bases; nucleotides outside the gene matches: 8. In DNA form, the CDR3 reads TGTGCCAGCAGCGCTACAGGGGATAACCAGCCCCAGCATTTT. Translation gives CASSATGDNQPQHF.

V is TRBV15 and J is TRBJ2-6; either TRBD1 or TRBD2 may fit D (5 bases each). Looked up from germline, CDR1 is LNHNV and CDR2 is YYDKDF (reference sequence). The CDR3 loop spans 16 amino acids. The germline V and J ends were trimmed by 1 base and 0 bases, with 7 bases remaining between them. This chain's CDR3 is CATSRVGDSGANVLTF. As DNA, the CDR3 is TGTGCCACCAGCAGAGTGGGGGACTCTGGGGCCAACGTCCTGACTTTC.

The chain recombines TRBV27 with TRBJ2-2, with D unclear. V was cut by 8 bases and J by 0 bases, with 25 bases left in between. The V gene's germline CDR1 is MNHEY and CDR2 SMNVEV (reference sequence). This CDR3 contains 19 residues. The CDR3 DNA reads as TGTGCCAGCTCGACACTACCCGCCGGGCCGGCCTCGAACACCGGGGAGCTGTTTTTT. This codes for CASSTLPAGPASNTGELFF.

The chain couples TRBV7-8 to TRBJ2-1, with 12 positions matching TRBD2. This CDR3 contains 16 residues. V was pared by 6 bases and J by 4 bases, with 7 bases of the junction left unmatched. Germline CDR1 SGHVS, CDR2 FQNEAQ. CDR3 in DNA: TGTGCCAGCAGAACTAGCGGGAGGTCGAGTTACAATGAGCAGTTCTTC. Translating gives CASRTSGRSSYNEQFF.

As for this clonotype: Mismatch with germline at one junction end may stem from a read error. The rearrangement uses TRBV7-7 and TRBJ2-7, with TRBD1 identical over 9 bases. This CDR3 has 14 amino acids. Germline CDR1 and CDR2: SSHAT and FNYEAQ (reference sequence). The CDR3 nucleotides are TGTGCTAGCAGCGAGGGACAGGGTGTCGACGAGCAGTACTTC. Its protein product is CASSEGQGVDEQYF.

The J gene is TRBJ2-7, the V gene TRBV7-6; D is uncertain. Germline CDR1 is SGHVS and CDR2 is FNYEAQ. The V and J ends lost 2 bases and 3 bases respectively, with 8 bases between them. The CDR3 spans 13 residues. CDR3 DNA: TGTGCCAGCAGCTTAAATCAGGACTACGAGCAGTACTTC. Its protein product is CASSLNQDYEQYF.

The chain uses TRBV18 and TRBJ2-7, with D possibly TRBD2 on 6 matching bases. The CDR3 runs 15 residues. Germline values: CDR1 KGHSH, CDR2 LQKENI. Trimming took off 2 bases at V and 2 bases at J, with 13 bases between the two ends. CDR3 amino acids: CASSPSRLVTYEQYF. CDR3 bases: TGTGCCAGCTCACCATCCCGACTAGTAACCTACGAGCAGTACTTC.

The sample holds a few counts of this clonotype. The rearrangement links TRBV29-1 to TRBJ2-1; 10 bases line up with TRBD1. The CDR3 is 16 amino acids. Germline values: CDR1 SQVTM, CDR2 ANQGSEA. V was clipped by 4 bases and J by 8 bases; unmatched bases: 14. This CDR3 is CSVAKPGGTGEHEQFF. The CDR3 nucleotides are TGCAGCGTTGCTAAGCCAGGTGGGACAGGGGAACATGAGCAGTTCTTC.